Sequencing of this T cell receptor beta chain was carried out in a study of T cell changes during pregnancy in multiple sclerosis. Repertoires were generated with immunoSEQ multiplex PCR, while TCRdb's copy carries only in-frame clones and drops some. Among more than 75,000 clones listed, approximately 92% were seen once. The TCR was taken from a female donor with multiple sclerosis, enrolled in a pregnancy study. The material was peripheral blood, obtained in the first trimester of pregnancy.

The CDR3 DNA is TGTGCCACTCAGGGACAGGGGCAGGGCGGGGAGCTGTTTTTT. Its protein is CATQGQGQGGELFF. This chain joins TRBV19 and TRBJ2-2; 10 bases line up with TRBD1. The germline gives CDR1 LNHDA, CDR2 SQIVND (reference sequence). Trimming cost V 10 bases and J 7 bases; bases outside gene matches: 9. The CDR3 covers 14 residues.